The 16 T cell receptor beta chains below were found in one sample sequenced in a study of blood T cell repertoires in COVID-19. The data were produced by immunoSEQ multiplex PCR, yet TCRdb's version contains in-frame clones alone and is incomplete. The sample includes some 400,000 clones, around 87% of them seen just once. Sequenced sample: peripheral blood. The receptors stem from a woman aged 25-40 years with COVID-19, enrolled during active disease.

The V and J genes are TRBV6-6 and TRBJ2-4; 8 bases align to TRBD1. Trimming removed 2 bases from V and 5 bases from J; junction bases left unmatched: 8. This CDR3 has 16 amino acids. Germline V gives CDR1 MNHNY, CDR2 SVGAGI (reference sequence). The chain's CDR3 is CASSYRDRTEENIQYF. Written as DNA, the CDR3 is TGTGCCAGCAGTTACCGGGACAGGACGGAGGAAAACATTCAGTACTTC.

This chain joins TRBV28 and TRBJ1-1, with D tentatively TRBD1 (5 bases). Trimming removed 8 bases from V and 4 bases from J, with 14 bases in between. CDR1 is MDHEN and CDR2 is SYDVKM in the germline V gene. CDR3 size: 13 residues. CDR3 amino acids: CASGGVTSTEAFF. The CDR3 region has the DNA TGTGCCAGCGGGGGGGTTACGTCCACTGAAGCTTTCTTT.

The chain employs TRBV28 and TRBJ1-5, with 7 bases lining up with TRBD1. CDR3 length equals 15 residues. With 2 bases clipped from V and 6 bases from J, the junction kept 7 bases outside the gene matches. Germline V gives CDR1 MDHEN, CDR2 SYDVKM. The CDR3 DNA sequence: TGTGCCAGCAGTTTACCCAGGGGGATTCCTCAGCCCCAGCATTTT. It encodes CASSLPRGIPQPQHF.

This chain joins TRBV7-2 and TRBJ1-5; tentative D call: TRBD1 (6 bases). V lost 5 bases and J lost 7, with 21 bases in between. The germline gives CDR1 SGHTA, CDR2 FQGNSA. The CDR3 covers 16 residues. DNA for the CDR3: TGTGCCAGCAGCACTTACGGGACACTTGGGGGCCAGCCCCAGCATTTT. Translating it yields CASSTYGTLGGQPQHF. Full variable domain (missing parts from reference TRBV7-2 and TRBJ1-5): GAGVSQSPSNKVTEKGKDVELRCDPISGHTALYWYRQSLGQGLEFLIYFQGNSAPDKSGLPSDRFSAERTGGSVSTLTIQRTQQEDSAVYLCASSTYGTLGGQPQHFGDGTRLSIL.

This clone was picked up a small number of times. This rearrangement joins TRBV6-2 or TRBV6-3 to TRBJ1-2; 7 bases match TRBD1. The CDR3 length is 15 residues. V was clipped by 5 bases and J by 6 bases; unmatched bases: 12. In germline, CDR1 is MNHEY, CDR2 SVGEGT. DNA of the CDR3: TGTGCCAGCAGTGAGGCGCCAACAGGGGCGCATGGCTACACCTTC. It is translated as CASSEAPTGAHGYTF.

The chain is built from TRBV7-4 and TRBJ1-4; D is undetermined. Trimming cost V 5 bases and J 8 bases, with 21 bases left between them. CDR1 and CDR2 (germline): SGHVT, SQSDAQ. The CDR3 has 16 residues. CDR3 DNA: TGTGCCAGCAGCCCCCGGTTCTCAGCGTTGGAGGAAAAACTGTTTTTT. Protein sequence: CASSPRFSALEEKLFF. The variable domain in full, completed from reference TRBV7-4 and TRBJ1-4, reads GAGVSQSPRYKVAKRGRDVALRCDSISGHVTLYWYRQTLGQGSEVLTYSQSDAQRDKSGRPSGRFSAERPERSVSTLKIQRTEQGDSAVYLCASSPRFSALEEKLFFGSGTQLSVL.

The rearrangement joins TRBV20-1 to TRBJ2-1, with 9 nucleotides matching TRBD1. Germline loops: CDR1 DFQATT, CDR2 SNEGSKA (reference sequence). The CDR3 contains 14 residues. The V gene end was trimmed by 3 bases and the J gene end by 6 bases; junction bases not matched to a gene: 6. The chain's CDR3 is CSASVDRGPNEQFF. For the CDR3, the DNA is TGCAGTGCTAGTGTGGACAGGGGACCCAATGAGCAGTTCTTC.

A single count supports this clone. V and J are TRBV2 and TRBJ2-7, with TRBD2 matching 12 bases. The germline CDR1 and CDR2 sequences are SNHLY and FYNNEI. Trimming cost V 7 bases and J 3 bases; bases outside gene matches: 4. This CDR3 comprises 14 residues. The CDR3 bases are TGTGCCAGCATTAAGACTAGCGGGAGCTACGAGCAGTACTTC. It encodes CASIKTSGSYEQYF.

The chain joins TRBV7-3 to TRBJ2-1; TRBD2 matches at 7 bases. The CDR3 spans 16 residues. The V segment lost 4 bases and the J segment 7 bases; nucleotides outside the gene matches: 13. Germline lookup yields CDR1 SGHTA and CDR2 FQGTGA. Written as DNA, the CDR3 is TGTGCCAGCAGCTCGAGCGCCACTAGCGTCAGGAATGAGCAGTTCTTC. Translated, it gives CASSSSATSVRNEQFF.

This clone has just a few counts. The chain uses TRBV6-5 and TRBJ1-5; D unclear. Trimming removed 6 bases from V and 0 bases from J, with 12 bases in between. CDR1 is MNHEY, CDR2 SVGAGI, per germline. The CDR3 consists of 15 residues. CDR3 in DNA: TGTGCCAGCAGCCAATCCAGGTATAGCAATCAGCCCCAGCATTTT. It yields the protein CASSQSRYSNQPQHF.

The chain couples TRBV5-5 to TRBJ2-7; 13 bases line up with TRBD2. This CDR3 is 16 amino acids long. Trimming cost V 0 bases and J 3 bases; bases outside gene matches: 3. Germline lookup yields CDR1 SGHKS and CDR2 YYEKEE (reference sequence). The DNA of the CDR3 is TGTGCCAGCAGCTTGGGACTAGCGGGAGGAGGCTACGAGCAGTACTTC. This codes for CASSLGLAGGGYEQYF.

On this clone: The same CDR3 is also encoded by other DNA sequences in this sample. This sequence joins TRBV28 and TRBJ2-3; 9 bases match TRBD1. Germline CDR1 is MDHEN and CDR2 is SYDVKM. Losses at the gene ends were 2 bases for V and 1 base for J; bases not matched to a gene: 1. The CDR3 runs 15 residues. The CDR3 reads CASSLGDRGTDTQYF. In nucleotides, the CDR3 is TGTGCCAGCAGTTTAGGGGACAGGGGCACAGATACGCAGTATTTT.

CDR3 nucleotides: TGTGCCAGCAGTTACGGTGGCGGAGCGGTCTACGAGCAGTACTTC. This translates into CASSYGGGAVYEQYF. The chain is built from TRBV6-5 and TRBJ2-7; a possible D gene is TRBD2 (5 bases). CDR1 is MNHEY, CDR2 SVGAGI, per germline. V was cut by 2 bases and J by 3 bases, with 14 bases left in between. This CDR3 has 15 amino acids.

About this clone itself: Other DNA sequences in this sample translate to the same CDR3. The CDR3 DNA is TGTGCCAGCAGTTTAAGCGGCTACGAGCAGTACTTC. Translating gives CASSLSGYEQYF. The gene calls are TRBV27 and TRBJ2-7; tentative D call: TRBD2 (5 bases). V was clipped by 2 bases and J by 3 bases, with 5 bases between them. The CDR3 runs to 12 residues. CDR1 is MNHEY and CDR2 is SMNVEV in the germline V gene (reference sequence).

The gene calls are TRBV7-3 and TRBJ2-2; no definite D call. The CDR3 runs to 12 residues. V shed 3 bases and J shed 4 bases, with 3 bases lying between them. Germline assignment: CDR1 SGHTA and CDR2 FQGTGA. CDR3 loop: CASSFSTGELFF. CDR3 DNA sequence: TGTGCCAGCAGCTTTAGCACCGGGGAGCTGTTTTTT.

CDR3 bases: TGTGCCAGTAACCTCGGGGGTTTTGGGGAGACCCAGTACTTC. Amino acids: CASNLGGFGETQYF. The chain joins TRBV5-6 to TRBJ2-5; D is perhaps TRBD2 (6 bases). V was trimmed by 8 bases and J by 5 bases, leaving 19 bases between them. Germline V CDR1 and CDR2: SGHDT, YYEEEE. The CDR3 has 14 residues.